This TCR beta chain was identified in a study of cytomegalovirus exposure and HLA in healthy donors. Looking at the study overall: Among the roughly 400 genotyped donors, more than 70% were placed in the Caucasian-associated ancestry cluster.

Study-wide results and caveats: Across all donors, roughly uniform sequencing depth was an assumption of the presence/absence analyses. Later work found that TCR association rates differed between HLA loci; DRB1 had the most and HLA-C the fewest.

In the case of this clone: Its antigen is undetermined.

The PCR employed 60 Vbeta primers together with 13 Jbeta primers. Here immunoSEQ multiplex PCR was the method, and the copy in TCRdb shows in-frame clones only, minus some. Here the sample spans almost 200,000 clones, about 85% being singletons. V shed 3 bases and J 1 base; nucleotides not matched to a gene: 7. Looked up from germline, CDR1 is LNHDA and CDR2 is SQIVND (reference sequence). The CDR3 has 16 residues. This sequence joins TRBV19 and TRBJ2-7; TRBD1 aligns across 9 bases. The sequence came from a male donor in good health and CMV-seropositive. The specimen was PBMCs. CDR3 nucleotides: TGTGCCAGTAGTATGAGGTCCGGGACAGGGTCCTACGAGCAGTACTTC. Its translation: CASSMRSGTGSYEQYF.